These 3 T cell receptor beta chains were sequenced from one sample in a study of blood T cell repertoires in COVID-19. Sequencing used immunoSEQ multiplex PCR; TCRdb keeps in-frame clones, though not all of them. The sample yields some 120,000 clones, over 70% seen once. Source material: peripheral blood. All receptors come from a woman between 50 and 59 years old with acute or convalescent COVID-19.

The J gene is TRBJ2-1, the V gene TRBV28, with 9 positions matching TRBD2. With V trimmed by 7 bases and J by 5 bases, 6 bases remained unmatched. CDR1 MDHEN and CDR2 SYDVKM come from the germline V gene. The CDR3 loop spans 14 amino acids. The CDR3 region is CASNASGKNNEQFF. CDR3 DNA sequence: TGTGCCAGCAATGCTAGCGGGAAGAACAATGAGCAGTTCTTC.

The rearrangement links TRBV6-1 to TRBJ2-7; 13 bases fit TRBD2. There are 18 residues in the CDR3. Trimming cost V 4 bases and J 3 bases; bases outside gene matches: 12. CDR1 is MNHNS, CDR2 SASEGT, per germline. CDR3 in DNA: TGTGCCAGCAGTGTGGCCAGCTGGACTAGCGGGGGTTACTACGAGCAGTACTTC. Protein product: CASSVASWTSGGYYEQYF.

The V call is TRBV19, the J call TRBJ1-5, with 9 bases fitting TRBD1. Per germline, CDR1 LNHDA and CDR2 SQIVND (reference sequence). V was pared by 10 bases and J by 4 bases, with 11 bases of the junction left unmatched. The CDR3 sequence is 15 residues long. The CDR3: CATYPDRGRNQPQHF. Written as DNA, the CDR3 is TGTGCCACCTATCCGGACAGGGGAAGGAATCAGCCCCAGCATTTT.